The present TCR beta chain was sequenced within a study of radiotherapy plus CTLA-4 blockade in lung cancer. Looked up from germline, CDR1 is SGHAT and CDR2 is FQNNGV. The CDR3 has 16 amino acids. V shed 1 base and J 4 bases; nucleotides not matched to a gene: 4. The data were produced by immunoSEQ multiplex PCR, yet TCRdb's version contains in-frame clones alone and is incomplete. The sample contains tens of thousands of clones, approximately 70% of which appear only once. Receiving focal radiation plus CTLA-4 blockade with ipilimumab were patients who had chemo-refractory metastatic non-small-cell lung cancer.

The source is a human donor with non-small cell lung cancer who had stable disease on radiotherapy plus ipilimumab. The genes are TRBV11-2 and TRBJ2-7; 13 bases are a match to TRBD2. The source material was peripheral blood, sampled from a patient treated with radiotherapy plus ipilimumab. The CDR3 reads CASSLAGTSGIYEQYF. CDR3 in DNA: TGTGCCAGCAGCTTAGCAGGGACTAGCGGGATATACGAGCAGTACTTC.